This is a list of T cell receptor beta chains from one sample in a study of T cell responses to AZD1222 COVID-19 vaccine. TCRdb's table, derived via immunoSEQ multiplex PCR, lists solely in-frame clones and lacks some. The top ten hold roughly 1.1% of the sample, which has over 150,000 clones, roughly 87% seen once. The source was peripheral blood, collected 28 days after the second AZD1222 dose. Receptors originate from an adult who received the AZD1222 COVID-19 vaccine. The CDR3 runs from the conserved cysteine through the conserved F or W. The order of the fields is V gene, J gene, clone size, D gene, CDR3 protein, CDR3 DNA. The D gene is left open where the match is weak. Some rows mark clone size as missing; the rest say once, few, many or name a class of expanded clone.

TRBV2	TRBJ1-1	.	.	CASSRGVPTEAFF	TGTGCCAGCAGCCGGGGAGTCCCCACTGAAGCTTTCTTT
TRBV24-1	TRBJ2-2	.	.	CATQTRATGELFF	TGTGCCACCCAAACCAGGGCGACCGGGGAGCTGTTTTTT
TRBV11-2	TRBJ2-1	.	TRBD2	CASSLGAGVWDEQFF	TGTGCCAGCAGCTTAGGAGCGGGGGTCTGGGATGAGCAGTTCTTC
TRBV5-1	TRBJ2-1	.	.	CASSLGWIAGNEQFF	TGCGCCAGCAGCTTGGGGTGGATTGCGGGCAATGAGCAGTTCTTC
TRBV6-2/TRBV6-3	TRBJ1-2	.	TRBD1	CASSLGQGFNYGYTF	TGTGCCAGCAGTCTTGGACAGGGATTTAACTATGGCTACACCTTC
TRBV6-2/TRBV6-3	TRBJ1-5	.	.	CASSTRVSSNQPQHF	TGTGCCAGCAGTACCAGGGTGAGCAGCAATCAGCCCCAGCATTTT
TRBV5-1	TRBJ2-7	once	.	CASSLGGRPGLLGPQFYEQYF	TGCGCCAGCAGCTTGGGGGGGAGACCGGGACTTCTTGGGCCCCAATTCTACGAGCAGTACTTC
TRBV10-3	TRBJ2-2	.	.	CATEGVSGGNTGELFF	TGTGCCACCGAAGGGGTCTCTGGGGGGAACACCGGGGAGCTGTTTTTT
TRBV7-9	TRBJ2-7	.	.	CASSLGQLYEQYF	TGTGCCAGCAGCTTAGGACAGCTCTACGAGCAGTACTTC
TRBV28	TRBJ2-4	.	.	CASSPLGQAGLAKNIQYF	TGTGCCAGCAGTCCCCTCGGACAAGCGGGCTTAGCCAAAAACATTCAGTACTTC
TRBV9	TRBJ2-3	few	.	CASSVAYGTDTQYF	TGTGCCAGCAGCGTAGCTTACGGCACAGATACGCAGTATTTT
TRBV18	TRBJ2-3	.	TRBD2	CASSPRGQAGGDTQYF	TGTGCCAGCTCACCAAGAGGGCAAGCGGGGGGTGATACGCAGTATTTT
TRBV6-4	TRBJ1-1	few	.	CASSVNEETEAFF	TGTGCCAGCAGTGTTAATGAGGAAACTGAAGCTTTCTTT
TRBV3-1/TRBV3-2	TRBJ2-5	.	.	CASSQGLLAGQETQYF	TGTGCCAGCAGCCAAGGTCTTCTAGCTGGTCAAGAGACCCAGTACTTC
TRBV6-5	TRBJ2-6	once	.	CASSGVRSGANVLTF	TGTGCCAGCAGCGGAGTCCGCTCTGGGGCCAACGTCCTGACTTTC
TRBV7-9	TRBJ1-1	.	.	CASSLTGAGTEAFF	TGTGCCAGCAGCTTGACGGGGGCTGGCACTGAAGCTTTCTTT
TRBV9	TRBJ2-7	.	.	CASSVGSGRDEQYF	TGTGCCAGCAGCGTAGGATCGGGGAGAGACGAGCAGTACTTC
TRBV19	TRBJ1-2	.	TRBD1	CASSRTGGNYGYTF	TGTGCCAGTAGTCGAACAGGGGGTAACTATGGCTACACCTTC
TRBV18	TRBJ2-4	.	.	CASSPNRIAKNIQYF	TGTGCCAGCTCACCGAACAGGATAGCCAAAAACATTCAGTACTTC
TRBV5-4	TRBJ2-3	.	.	CASSLADTSPDTQYF	TGTGCCAGCAGCTTGGCCGACACGAGCCCGGATACGCAGTATTTT
TRBV5-6	TRBJ2-2	once	.	CASSFETGPGELFF	TGTGCCAGCAGCTTCGAAACAGGGCCCGGGGAGCTGTTTTTT
TRBV19	TRBJ2-7	.	TRBD1	CASSLQTGGHSEQYF	TGTGCCAGTAGTCTACAGACAGGGGGTCATAGCGAGCAGTACTTC
TRBV27	TRBJ1-3	.	.	CASHIRGYGSGNTIYF	TGTGCCAGCCACATTCGGGGGTACGGGTCTGGAAACACCATATATTTT
TRBV3-1/TRBV3-2	TRBJ2-3	.	TRBD2	CASSQDRGGDTDTQYF	TGTGCCAGCAGCCAAGATCGGGGGGGCGATACAGATACGCAGTATTTT
TRBV12-3/TRBV12-4	TRBJ2-1	.	.	CASSNNRVDQFF	TGTGCCAGCAGTAATAACAGGGTAGATCAGTTCTTC
TRBV24-1	TRBJ1-2	.	.	CATSDPGGYGYTF	TGTGCCACCAGTGACCCCGGGGGGTATGGCTACACCTTC
TRBV19	TRBJ1-2	.	.	CASSIGRDIAF	TGTGCCAGTAGTATAGGCCGGGACATCGCCTTC
TRBV4-1	TRBJ1-6	.	.	CASGGMMRDSPLHF	TGCGCCAGCGGGGGGATGATGCGGGATTCACCCCTCCACTTT
TRBV10-3	TRBJ2-5	.	TRBD2	CAISESPAGGQETQYF	TGTGCCATCAGTGAGTCGCCAGCGGGGGGACAAGAGACCCAGTACTTC
TRBV14	TRBJ1-6	.	.	CASSQVYNSPLHF	TGTGCCAGCAGCCAAGTCTATAATTCACCCCTCCACTTT
TRBV5-6	TRBJ1-5	.	.	CASSLGGREAGNQPQHF	TGTGCCAGCAGCTTGGGAGGGAGGGAGGCGGGCAATCAGCCCCAGCATTTT
TRBV7-8	TRBJ1-2	.	TRBD1	CASSLASRAGQGDYTF	TGTGCCAGCAGCTTAGCCTCCCGGGCGGGACAGGGGGACTACACCTTC
TRBV19	TRBJ2-1	.	.	CASRGQGDNEQFF	TGTGCCAGTAGGGGTCAGGGAGACAATGAGCAGTTCTTC
TRBV6-5	TRBJ1-1	few	TRBD1	CASSYGWTGVTEAFF	TGTGCCAGCAGTTACGGTTGGACAGGTGTCACTGAAGCTTTCTTT
TRBV5-6	TRBJ2-3	.	TRBD2	CASSLLAGEQYPSTDTQYF	TGTGCCAGCAGCTTATTAGCGGGGGAACAATATCCTAGCACAGATACGCAGTATTTT
TRBV10-3	TRBJ2-7	.	.	CAISESSYEQYF	TGTGCCATCAGTGAGTCGTCCTACGAGCAGTACTTC
TRBV18	TRBJ2-2	once	.	CASSPTHGQFGELFF	TGTGCCAGCTCCCCTACGCATGGACAGTTCGGGGAGCTGTTTTTT
TRBV14	TRBJ2-1	once	TRBD2	CASSPNGLDYNEQFF	TGTGCCAGCAGCCCCAACGGACTAGACTACAATGAGCAGTTCTTC
TRBV29-1	TRBJ2-2	.	.	CSAPGQNTGELFF	TGCAGCGCCCCCGGACAGAACACCGGGGAGCTGTTTTTT
TRBV6-1	TRBJ1-4	.	.	CASSEAPQGYNEKLFF	TGTGCCAGCAGTGAAGCCCCCCAGGGATATAATGAAAAACTGTTTTTT
TRBV25-1	TRBJ2-7	few	.	CASGVVHEQYF	TGTGCCAGCGGGGTAGTACACGAGCAGTACTTC
TRBV6-5	TRBJ2-7	.	.	CASNTALSYEQYF	TGTGCCAGCAATACAGCGCTCTCCTACGAGCAGTACTTC
TRBV18	TRBJ2-3	.	.	CASSPPRGRGTDTQYF	TGTGCCAGCTCACCACCGCGGGGACGGGGCACAGATACGCAGTATTTT
TRBV5-1	TRBJ2-4	few	TRBD1	CASSEGQGASLAKNIQYF	TGCGCCAGCAGCGAGGGACAGGGGGCATCTCTAGCCAAAAACATTCAGTACTTC
TRBV29-1	TRBJ2-1	.	TRBD2	CSVGARGTSGALSSYNEQFF	TGCAGCGTCGGGGCCCGGGGGACTAGCGGGGCCCTGAGCTCCTACAATGAGCAGTTCTTC
TRBV7-8	TRBJ1-2	.	.	CASSYNRWGEDGYTF	TGTGCCAGCAGTTACAACAGGTGGGGCGAGGATGGCTACACCTTC